This T cell receptor beta chain comes out of a study of blood T cell repertoires in COVID-19. Overall study context: T cells, B-cell-depleted T cells, or PBMCs provided the cDNA or gDNA that served as material.

A few counts support this clone. V gave up 0 bases and J gave up 1 base, with 10 bases separating them. This CDR3 is built from 16 residues. The germline CDR1 and CDR2 sequences are SGHRS and YFSETQ. In the source study's methods: Estimates of nucleated cell counts were drawn from the amplification of reference gene primers. Sequenced by immunoSEQ multiplex PCR; TCRdb stores in-frame clones only, minus some. Clone size and V and J calls were adopted from that table, with D and trimming inferred from the DNA. The data hold 130,000 to 150,000 clones, with under 80% observed a single time. The V call is TRBV5-1, the J call TRBJ2-2; possible D gene TRBD2, 5 bases. Sequencing was performed on peripheral blood. This clonotype originated in a man between 60 and 75 years old with acute or convalescent COVID-19. The CDR3 DNA reads TGCGCCAGCAGCTTGGGAACTAGTGGGAACACCGGGGAGCTGTTTTTT. Encoded protein: CASSLGTSGNTGELFF.